This T cell receptor (beta chain) was identified during a study of identical twins. MiXCR, run by TCRdb on the 5' RACE reads, gives a single entry per CDR3 protein. Among some 730,000 distinct CDR3 sequences, 18% were seen once, and the ten largest hold about 12%. Notes on the study in general: Fewer insertions characterized abundant cord blood beta clonotypes, whereas memory repertoires showed none.

The CDR3 has 16 residues. Germline loops: CDR1 SGHAT, CDR2 FQNNGV. With 5 bases removed from V and 7 bases from J, the gap between germline ends came to 20 bases. Notes on this clonotype: Antigen specificity is unknown.

This sample was also put to use in a study of T cells expressing NK-cell markers.

The sample taken for sequencing was PBMCs. The chain combines TRBV11-2 with TRBJ2-2; D perhaps matches TRBD1 (5 bases). This clonotype originated in a woman aged 18-30 years in good health. DNA for the CDR3: TGTGCCAGCAGCAGTGGTTGGGGCAATCTGGGCGGGGAGCTGTTTTTT. Its protein is CASSSGWGNLGGELFF. The whole variable domain, remainder taken from reference TRBV11-2 and TRBJ2-2, is EAGVAQSPRYKIIEKRQSVAFWCNPISGHATLYWYQQILGQGPKLLIQFQNNGVVDDSQLPKDRFSAERLKGVDSTLKIQPAKLEDSAVYLCASSSGWGNLGGELFFGEGSRLTVL.